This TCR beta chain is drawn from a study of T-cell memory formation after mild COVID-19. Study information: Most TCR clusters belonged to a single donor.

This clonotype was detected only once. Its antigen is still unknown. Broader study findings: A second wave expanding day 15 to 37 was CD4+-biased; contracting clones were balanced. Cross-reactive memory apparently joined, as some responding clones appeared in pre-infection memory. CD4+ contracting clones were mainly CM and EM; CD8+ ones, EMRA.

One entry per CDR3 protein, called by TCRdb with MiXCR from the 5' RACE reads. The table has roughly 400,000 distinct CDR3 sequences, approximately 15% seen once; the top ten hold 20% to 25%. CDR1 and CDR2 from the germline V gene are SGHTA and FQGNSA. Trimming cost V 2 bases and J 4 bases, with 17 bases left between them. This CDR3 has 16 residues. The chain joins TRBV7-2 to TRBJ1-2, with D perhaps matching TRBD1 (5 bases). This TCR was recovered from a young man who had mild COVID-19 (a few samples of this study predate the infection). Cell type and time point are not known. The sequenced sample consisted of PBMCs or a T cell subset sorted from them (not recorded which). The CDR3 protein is CASSLSSVGVIYGYTF. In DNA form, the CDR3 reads TGTGCCAGCAGCTTAAGCTCGGTAGGGGTTATCTATGGCTACACCTTC.